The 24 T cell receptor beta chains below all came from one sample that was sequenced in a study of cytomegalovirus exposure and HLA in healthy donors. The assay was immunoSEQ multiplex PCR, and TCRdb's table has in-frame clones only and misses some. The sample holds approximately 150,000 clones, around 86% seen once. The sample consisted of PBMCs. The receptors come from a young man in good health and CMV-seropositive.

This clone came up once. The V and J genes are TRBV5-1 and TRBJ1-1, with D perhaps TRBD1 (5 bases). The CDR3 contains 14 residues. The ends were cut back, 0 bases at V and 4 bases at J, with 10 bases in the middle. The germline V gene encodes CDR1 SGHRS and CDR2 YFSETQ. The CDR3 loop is CASSLDVGPTEAFF. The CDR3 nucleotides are TGCGCCAGCAGCTTGGATGTGGGGCCCACTGAAGCTTTCTTT.

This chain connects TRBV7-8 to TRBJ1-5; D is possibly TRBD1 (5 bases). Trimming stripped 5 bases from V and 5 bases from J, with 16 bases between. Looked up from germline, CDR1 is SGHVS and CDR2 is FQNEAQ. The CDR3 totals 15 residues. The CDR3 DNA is TGTGCCAGCAGCCTGGCGGGGGGAAACTATCAGCCCCAGCATTTT. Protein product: CASSLAGGNYQPQHF.

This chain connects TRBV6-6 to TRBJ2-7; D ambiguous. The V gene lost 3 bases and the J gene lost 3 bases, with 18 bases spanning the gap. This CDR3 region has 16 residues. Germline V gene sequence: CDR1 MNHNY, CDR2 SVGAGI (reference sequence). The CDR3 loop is CASSYIPSGRFYEQYF. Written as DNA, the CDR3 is TGTGCCAGCAGTTATATACCGTCTGGCCGCTTCTACGAGCAGTACTTC.

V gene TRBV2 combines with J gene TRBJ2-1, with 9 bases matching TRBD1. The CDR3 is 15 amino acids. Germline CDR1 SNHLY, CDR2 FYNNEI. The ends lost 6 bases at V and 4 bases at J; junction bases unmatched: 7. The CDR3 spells CASSDRGLGYNEQFF. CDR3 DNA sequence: TGTGCCAGCAGCGACAGGGGGTTGGGGTACAATGAGCAGTTCTTC.

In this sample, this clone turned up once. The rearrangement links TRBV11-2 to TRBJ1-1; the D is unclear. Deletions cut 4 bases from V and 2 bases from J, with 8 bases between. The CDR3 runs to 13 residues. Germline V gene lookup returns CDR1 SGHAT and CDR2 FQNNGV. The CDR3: CASSSGPNTEAFF. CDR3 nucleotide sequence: TGTGCCAGCAGCTCTGGCCCTAACACTGAAGCTTTCTTT. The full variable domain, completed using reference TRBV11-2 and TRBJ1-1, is EAGVAQSPRYKIIEKRQSVAFWCNPISGHATLYWYQQILGQGPKLLIQFQNNGVVDDSQLPKDRFSAERLKGVDSTLKIQPAKLEDSAVYLCASSSGPNTEAFFGQGTRLTVV.

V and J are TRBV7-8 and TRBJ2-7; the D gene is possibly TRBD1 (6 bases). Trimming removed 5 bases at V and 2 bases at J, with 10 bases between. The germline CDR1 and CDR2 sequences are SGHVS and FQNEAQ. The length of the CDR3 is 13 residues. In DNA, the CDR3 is TGTGCCAGCAGCACAGGGCTTACCTACGAGCAGTACTTC. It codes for CASSTGLTYEQYF.

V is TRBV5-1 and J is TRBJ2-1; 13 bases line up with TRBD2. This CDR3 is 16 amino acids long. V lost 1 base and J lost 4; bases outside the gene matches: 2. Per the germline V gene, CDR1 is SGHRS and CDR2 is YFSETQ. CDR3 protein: CASSLSGLAGYNEQFF. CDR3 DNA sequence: TGCGCCAGCAGCTTGTCGGGACTAGCGGGGTACAATGAGCAGTTCTTC. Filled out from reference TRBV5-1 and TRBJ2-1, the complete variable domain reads KAGVTQTPRYLIKTRGQQVTLSCSPISGHRSVSWYQQTPGQGLQFLFEYFSETQRNKGNFPGRFSGRQFSNSRSEMNVSTLELGDSALYLCASSLSGLAGYNEQFFGPGTRLTVL.

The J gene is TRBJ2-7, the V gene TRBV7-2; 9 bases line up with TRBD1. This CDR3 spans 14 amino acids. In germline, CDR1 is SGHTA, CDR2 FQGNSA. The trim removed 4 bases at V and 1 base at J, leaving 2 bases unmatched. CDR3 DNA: TGTGCCAGCAGCTCACAGGGGGCGTCCTACGAGCAGTACTTC. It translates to CASSSQGASYEQYF.

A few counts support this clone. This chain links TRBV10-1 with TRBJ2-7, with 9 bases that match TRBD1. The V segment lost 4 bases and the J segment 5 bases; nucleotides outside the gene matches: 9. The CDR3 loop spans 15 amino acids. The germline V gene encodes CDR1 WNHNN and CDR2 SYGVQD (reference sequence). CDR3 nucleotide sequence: TGCGCCAGCAGTGGTCCCGGGACAGGGTCCCACGAGCAGTACTTC. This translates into CASSGPGTGSHEQYF.

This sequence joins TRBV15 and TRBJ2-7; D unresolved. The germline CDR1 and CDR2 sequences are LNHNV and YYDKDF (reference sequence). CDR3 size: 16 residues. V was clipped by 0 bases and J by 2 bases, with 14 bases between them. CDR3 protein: CATSRDRSEAAYEQYF. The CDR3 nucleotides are TGTGCCACCAGCAGAGATCGGTCCGAAGCTGCCTACGAGCAGTACTTC.

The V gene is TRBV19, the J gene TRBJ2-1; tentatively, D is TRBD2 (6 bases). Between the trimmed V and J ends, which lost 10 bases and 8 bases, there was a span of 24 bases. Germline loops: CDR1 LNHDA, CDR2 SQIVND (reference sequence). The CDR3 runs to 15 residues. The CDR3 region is CATTRRDFFPDEQFF. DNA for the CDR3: TGTGCCACCACCCGGAGGGACTTCTTCCCAGATGAGCAGTTCTTC.

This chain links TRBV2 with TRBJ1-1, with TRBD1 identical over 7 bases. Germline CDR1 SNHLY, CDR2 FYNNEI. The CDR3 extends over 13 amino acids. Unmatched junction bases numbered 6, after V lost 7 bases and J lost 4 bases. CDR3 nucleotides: TGTGCCAGCACCCGGGACAGATTCACTGAAGCTTTCTTT. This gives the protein CASTRDRFTEAFF. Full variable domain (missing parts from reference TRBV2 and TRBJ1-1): EPEVTQTPSHQVTQMGQEVILRCVPISNHLYFYWYRQILGQKVEFLVSFYNNEISEKSEIFDDQFSVERPDGSNFTLKIRSTKLEDSAMYFCASTRDRFTEAFFGQGTRLTVV.

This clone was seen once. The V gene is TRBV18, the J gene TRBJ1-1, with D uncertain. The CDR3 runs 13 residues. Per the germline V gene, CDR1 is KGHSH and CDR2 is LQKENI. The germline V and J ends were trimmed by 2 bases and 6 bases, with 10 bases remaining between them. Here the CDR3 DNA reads TGTGCCAGCTCACCAACGGGGATCCCTGAAGCTTTCTTT. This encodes CASSPTGIPEAFF.

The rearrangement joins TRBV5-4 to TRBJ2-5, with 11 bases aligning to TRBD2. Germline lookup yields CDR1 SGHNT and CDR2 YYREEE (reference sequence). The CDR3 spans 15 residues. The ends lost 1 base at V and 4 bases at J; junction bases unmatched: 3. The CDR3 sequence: CASSLWLAGGETQYF. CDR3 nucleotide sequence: TGTGCCAGCAGCTTGTGGCTAGCGGGAGGAGAGACCCAGTACTTC.

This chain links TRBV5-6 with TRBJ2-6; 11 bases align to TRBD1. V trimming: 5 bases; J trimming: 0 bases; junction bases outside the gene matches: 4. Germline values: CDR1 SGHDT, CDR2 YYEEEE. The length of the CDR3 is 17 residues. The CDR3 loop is CASSSGTGGSGANVLTF. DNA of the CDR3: TGTGCCAGCAGTTCCGGGACAGGGGGCTCTGGGGCCAACGTCCTGACTTTC.

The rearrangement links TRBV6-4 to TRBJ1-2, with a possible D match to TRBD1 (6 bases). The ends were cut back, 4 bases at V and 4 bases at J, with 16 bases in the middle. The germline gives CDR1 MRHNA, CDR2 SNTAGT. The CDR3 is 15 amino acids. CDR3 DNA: TGTGCCAGCAGTGTCAACAGGGATCTATTCTATGGCTACACCTTC. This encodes CASSVNRDLFYGYTF.

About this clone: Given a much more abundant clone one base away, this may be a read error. CDR3 amino acids: CASSLSRDSSYEQYF. The CDR3 DNA follows: TGTGCCAGCAGCTTATCCCGGGACAGCTCCTACGAGCAGTACTTC. The chain combines TRBV11-3 with TRBJ2-7; TRBD1 matches 7 bases. The germline CDR1 and CDR2 sequences are SGHNT and YENEEA. Unmatched junction bases numbered 4, after V lost 2 bases and J lost 0 bases. This CDR3 comprises 15 residues. Filled out from reference TRBV11-3 and TRBJ2-7, the complete variable domain reads EAGVVQSPRYKIIEKKQPVAFWCNPISGHNTLYWYLQNLGQGPELLIRYENEEAVDDSQLPKDRFSAERLKGVDSTLKIQPAELGDSAVYLCASSLSRDSSYEQYFGPGTRLTVT.

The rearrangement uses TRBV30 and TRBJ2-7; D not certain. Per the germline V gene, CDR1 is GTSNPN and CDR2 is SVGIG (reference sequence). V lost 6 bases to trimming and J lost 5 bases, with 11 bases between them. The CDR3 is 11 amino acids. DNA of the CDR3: TGTGCCTGTAGCATTGGAAACGAGCAGTACTTC. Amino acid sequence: CACSIGNEQYF.

DNA of the CDR3: TGTGCCAGCAGCCCCAGAGGGAGGGGGCAAGAGACCCAGTACTTC. This codes for CASSPRGRGQETQYF. V is TRBV6-5 and J is TRBJ2-5, with D possibly matching TRBD2 (7 bases). CDR3 length: 15 residues. The germline CDR1 and CDR2 sequences are MNHEY and SVGAGI. V was clipped by 6 bases and J by 2 bases, with 16 bases between them.

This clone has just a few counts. CDR3 coding DNA: TGTGCCAGCAGTCCCTCAGCCGGGACAGGGTCCTACGAGCAGTACTTC. This encodes CASSPSAGTGSYEQYF. The V call is TRBV6-6, the J call TRBJ2-7; 9 bases fit TRBD1. V lost 5 bases and J lost 1; bases outside the gene matches: 9. CDR1 MNHNY and CDR2 SVGAGI come from the germline V gene (reference sequence). The CDR3 spans 16 residues.

This CDR3 is CASSGGRTGGSPLHF. In nucleotides, the CDR3 is TGTGCCAGCAGCGGCGGCCGGACAGGGGGTTCACCCCTCCACTTT. The rearrangement links TRBV9 to TRBJ1-6; 10 bases are a match to TRBD1. The CDR3 is made up of 15 amino acids. Per germline, CDR1 SGDLS and CDR2 YYNGEE. The J segment lost 9 bases and the V segment lost 3 bases, leaving 6 bases of the junction unmatched.

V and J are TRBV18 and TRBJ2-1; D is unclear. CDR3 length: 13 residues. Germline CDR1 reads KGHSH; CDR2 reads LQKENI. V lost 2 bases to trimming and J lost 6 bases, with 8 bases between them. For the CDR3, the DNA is TGTGCCAGCTCACCATCTCTCGTCAATGAGCAGTTCTTC. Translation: CASSPSLVNEQFF.

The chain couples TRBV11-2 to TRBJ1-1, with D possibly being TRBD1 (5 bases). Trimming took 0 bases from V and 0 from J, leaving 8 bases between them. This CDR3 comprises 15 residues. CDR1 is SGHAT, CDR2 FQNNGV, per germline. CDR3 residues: CASSLEGVMNTEAFF. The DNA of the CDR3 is TGTGCCAGCAGCTTAGAAGGGGTAATGAACACTGAAGCTTTCTTT.

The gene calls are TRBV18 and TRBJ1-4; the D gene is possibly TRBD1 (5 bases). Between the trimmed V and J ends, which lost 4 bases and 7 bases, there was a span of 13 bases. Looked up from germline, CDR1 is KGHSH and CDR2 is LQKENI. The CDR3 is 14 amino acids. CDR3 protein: CASSRGRTGEKLFF. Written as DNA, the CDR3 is TGTGCCAGCTCACGGGGGAGGACTGGTGAAAAACTGTTTTTT.